Below, 3 T cell receptor beta chains from the same sample are listed, as sequenced in a study of graft-versus-host responses after intestinal transplantation. The data were produced by immunoSEQ multiplex PCR, yet TCRdb's version contains in-frame clones alone and is incomplete. The data contain tens of thousands of clones, 90% to 95% of them singletons. Their antigens are not known. Source: unstimulated CD8+ T cells sorted from spleen or lymph node cells, taken before intestinal transplant. These receptors all stem from a human donor who received an intestinal transplant.

Remarks on this clone: The sample has other DNA sequences that encode this CDR3 too. The chain carries TRBV4-3 and TRBJ2-2; 7 bases map to TRBD1. The CDR3 sequence is 16 residues long. Germline CDR1 is LGHNA and CDR2 is YSLEER. V trimming: 0 bases; J trimming: 4 bases; junction bases outside the gene matches: 5. Here the CDR3 reads CASSQDRQGGTGELFF. CDR3 sequence (DNA): TGCGCCAGCAGCCAAGATCGACAGGGTGGCACCGGGGAGCTGTTTTTT.

This chain uses TRBV19 with TRBJ1-5, with a weak D call TRBD1 (5 bases). With 5 bases removed from V and 0 bases from J, the gap between germline ends came to 11 bases. The CDR3 consists of 15 residues. Per the germline V gene, CDR1 is LNHDA and CDR2 is SQIVND (reference sequence). The CDR3 is CASSLWGDSNQPQHF. The CDR3 region has the DNA TGTGCCAGTAGTCTATGGGGGGATAGCAATCAGCCCCAGCATTTT.

The chain couples TRBV30 to TRBJ2-5, with D hard to call. This CDR3 contains 13 residues. V lost 0 bases to trimming and J lost 4 bases, with 9 bases between them. CDR1 is GTSNPN and CDR2 is SVGIG in the germline V gene (reference sequence). Here the CDR3 DNA reads TGTGCCTGGAGTGTACACCCTTCAGAGACCCAGTACTTC. This codes for CAWSVHPSETQYF.